This is a list of T cell receptor beta chains from one sample in a study of shared clonotypes between healthy human individuals. Method: immunoSEQ multiplex PCR; TCRdb's copy keeps in-frame clones and lacks some. The sample yields about 2 million clones, around 96% seen once. The sequencing sample was made of naive CD8+ T cells sorted from blood. These receptors were taken from a man between 18 and 35 years old in good health. CDR3s include the opening cysteine and the closing phenylalanine or tryptophan. D genes are given only for firm matches. Size tells how often a clone was seen (once, few, many) or the class of an expanded clone, and some rows leave it out.

D,J,V,size,CDR3,DNA
-,TRBJ1-6,TRBV10-3,-,CAISTGLYNNSPLHF,TGTGCCATCAGTACCGGACTTTACAATAATTCACCCCTCCACTTT
-,TRBJ2-7,TRBV27,-,CASSPGGTYEQYF,TGTGCCAGCAGCCCAGGGGGGACCTACGAGCAGTACTTC
TRBD1,TRBJ2-7,TRBV30,once,CAWQGQESEQYF,TGTGCCTGGCAGGGACAGGAAAGCGAGCAGTACTTC
TRBD1,TRBJ1-1,TRBV30,-,CAWSPGTGFSEAFF,TGTGCCTGGAGTCCGGGGACAGGGTTTTCTGAAGCTTTCTTT
-,TRBJ2-5,TRBV5-6,-,CASSEGMETQYF,TGTGCCAGCAGCGAAGGGATGGAGACCCAGTACTTC
-,TRBJ1-1,TRBV10-3,once,CAISTGSMNTEAFF,TGTGCCATCAGCACGGGGTCCATGAACACTGAAGCTTTCTTT
-,TRBJ1-2,TRBV25-1,-,CASSGLAWGYTF,TGTGCCAGCAGTGGCCTAGCGTGGGGCTACACCTTC
TRBD2,TRBJ2-7,TRBV4-1,-,CASSTNPRTSSYEQYF,TGCGCCAGCAGTACGAACCCCCGGACTAGCTCCTACGAGCAGTACTTC
TRBD1,TRBJ2-7,TRBV27,-,CASRPTGGPYEQYF,TGTGCCAGCAGGCCGACAGGGGGCCCCTACGAGCAGTACTTC
-,TRBJ1-6,TRBV11-3,-,CASSLIQGSPLHF,TGTGCCAGCAGCTTAATCCAGGGTTCACCCCTCCACTTT
TRBD1,TRBJ2-7,TRBV14,once,CASSHRGQGPTYEQYF,TGTGCCAGCAGCCACCGAGGACAGGGACCGACCTACGAGCAGTACTTC
-,TRBJ1-1,TRBV6-6,-,CASSGVENTEAFF,TGTGCCAGCAGTGGGGTGGAGAACACTGAAGCTTTCTTT
TRBD1,TRBJ2-3,TRBV9,-,CASSVSGTGGTDTQYF,TGTGCCAGCAGCGTATCGGGGACAGGGGGCACAGATACGCAGTATTTT
-,TRBJ2-7,TRBV27,-,CASSLSRTYEQYF,TGTGCCAGCAGTTTATCCCGGACCTACGAGCAGTACTTC
-,TRBJ2-1,TRBV13,-,CASTEGEGSYNEQFF,TGTGCCAGCACCGAAGGGGAAGGCTCCTACAATGAGCAGTTCTTC
-,TRBJ1-2,TRBV25-1,-,CASSEGANYGYTF,TGTGCCAGCAGTGAAGGGGCTAACTATGGCTACACCTTC
TRBD2,TRBJ2-3,TRBV27,-,CASSSTSGGTDTQYF,TGTGCCAGCAGTTCCACTAGCGGGGGCACAGATACGCAGTATTTT
TRBD2,TRBJ2-4,TRBV10-3,few,CAISEGFLSGTGNIQYF,TGTGCCATCAGTGAGGGTTTCCTTAGCGGGACGGGAAACATTCAGTACTTC
TRBD1,TRBJ2-7,TRBV30,-,CAWPRQGTYEQYF,TGTGCCTGGCCGCGACAGGGGACGTACGAGCAGTACTTC